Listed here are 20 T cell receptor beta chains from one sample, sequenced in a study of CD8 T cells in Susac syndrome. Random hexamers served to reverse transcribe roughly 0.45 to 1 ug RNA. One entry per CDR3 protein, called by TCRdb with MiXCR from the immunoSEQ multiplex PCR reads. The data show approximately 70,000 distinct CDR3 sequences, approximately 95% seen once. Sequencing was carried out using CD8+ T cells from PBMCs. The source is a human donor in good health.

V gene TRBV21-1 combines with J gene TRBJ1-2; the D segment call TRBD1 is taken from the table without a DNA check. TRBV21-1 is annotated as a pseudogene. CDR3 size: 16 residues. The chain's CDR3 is CASSKAPDRTNYGYTF. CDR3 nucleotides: TGTGCCAGCAGCAAAGCACCGGACAGAACTAACTATGGCTACACCTTC.

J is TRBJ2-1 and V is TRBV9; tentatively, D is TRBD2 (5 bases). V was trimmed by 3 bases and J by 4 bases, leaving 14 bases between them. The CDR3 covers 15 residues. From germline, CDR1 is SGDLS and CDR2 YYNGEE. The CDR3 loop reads CASSARDPPYNEQFF. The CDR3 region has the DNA TGTGCCAGCAGCGCCCGGGATCCCCCTTACAATGAGCAGTTCTTC. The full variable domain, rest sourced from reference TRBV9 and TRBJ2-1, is DSGVTQTPKHLITATGQRVTLRCSPRSGDLSVYWYQQSLDQGLQFLIQYYNGEERAKGNILERFSAQQFPDLHSELNLSSLELGDSALYFCASSARDPPYNEQFFGPGTRLTVL.

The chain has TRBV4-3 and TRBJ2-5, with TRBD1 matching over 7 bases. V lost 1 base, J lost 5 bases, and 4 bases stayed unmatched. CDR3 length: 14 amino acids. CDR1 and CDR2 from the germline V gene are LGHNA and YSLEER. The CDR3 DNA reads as TGCGCCAGCAGCCAAGGGACAGGACTGGAGACCCAGTACTTC. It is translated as CASSQGTGLETQYF.

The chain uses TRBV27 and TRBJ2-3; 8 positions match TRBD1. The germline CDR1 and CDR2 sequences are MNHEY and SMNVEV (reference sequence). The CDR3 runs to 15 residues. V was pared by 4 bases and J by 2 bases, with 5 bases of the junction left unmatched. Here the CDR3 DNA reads TGTGCCAGCAGTTACCGGGACAGGCCCACAGATACGCAGTATTTT. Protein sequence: CASSYRDRPTDTQYF.

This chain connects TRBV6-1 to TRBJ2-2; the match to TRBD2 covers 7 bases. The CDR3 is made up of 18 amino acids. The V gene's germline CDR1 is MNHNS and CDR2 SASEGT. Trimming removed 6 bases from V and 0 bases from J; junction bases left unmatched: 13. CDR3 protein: CASSHPVPGGTNTGELFF. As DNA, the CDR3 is TGTGCCAGCAGCCACCCTGTCCCCGGGGGGACGAACACCGGGGAGCTGTTTTTT.

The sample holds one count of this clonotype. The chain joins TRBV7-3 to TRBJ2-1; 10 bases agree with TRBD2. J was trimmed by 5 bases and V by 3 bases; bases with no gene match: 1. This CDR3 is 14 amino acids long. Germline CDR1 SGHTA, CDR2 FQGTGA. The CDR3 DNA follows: TGTGCCAGCAGCTTCAGCGGGGGGGACAATGAGCAGTTCTTC. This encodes CASSFSGGDNEQFF.

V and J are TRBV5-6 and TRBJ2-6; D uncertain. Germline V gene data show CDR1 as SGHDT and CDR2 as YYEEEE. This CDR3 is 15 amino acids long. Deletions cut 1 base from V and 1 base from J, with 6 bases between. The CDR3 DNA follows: TGTGCCAGCAGCTTGCAAGGATCTGGGGCCAACGTCCTGACTTTC. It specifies CASSLQGSGANVLTF.

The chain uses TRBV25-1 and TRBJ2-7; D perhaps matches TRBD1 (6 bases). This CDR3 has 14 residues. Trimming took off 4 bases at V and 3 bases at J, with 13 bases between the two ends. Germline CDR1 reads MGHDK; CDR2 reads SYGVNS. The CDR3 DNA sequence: TGTGCCAGCAGTGCCTCCGGGACATTCTACGAGCAGTACTTC. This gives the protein CASSASGTFYEQYF.

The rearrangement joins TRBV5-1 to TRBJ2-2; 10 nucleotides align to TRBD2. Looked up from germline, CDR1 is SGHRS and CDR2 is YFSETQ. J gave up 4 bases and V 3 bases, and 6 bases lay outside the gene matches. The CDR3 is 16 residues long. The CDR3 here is CASSYTSGVVTGELFF. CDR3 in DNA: TGCGCCAGCAGCTACACTAGCGGGGTAGTCACCGGGGAGCTGTTTTTT.

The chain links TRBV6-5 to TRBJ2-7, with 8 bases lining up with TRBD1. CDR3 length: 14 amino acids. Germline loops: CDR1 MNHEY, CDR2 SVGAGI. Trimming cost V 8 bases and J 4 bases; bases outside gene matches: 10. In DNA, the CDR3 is TGTGCCAGCGGAACCGGGACAGGAGTTTACGAGCAGTACTTC. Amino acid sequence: CASGTGTGVYEQYF.

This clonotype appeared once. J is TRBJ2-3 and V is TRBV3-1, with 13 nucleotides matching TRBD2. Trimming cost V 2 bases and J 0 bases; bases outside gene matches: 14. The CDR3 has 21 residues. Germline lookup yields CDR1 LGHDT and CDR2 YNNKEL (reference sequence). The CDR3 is CASSQPRISTSGGNSTDTQYF. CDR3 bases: TGTGCCAGCAGCCAACCGAGGATCTCGACTAGCGGGGGGAATAGCACAGATACGCAGTATTTT.

DNA of the CDR3: TGTGCCAGCAGCCCACCCGGGACCCTCTATGGCTACACCTTC. Encoded protein: CASSPPGTLYGYTF. J is TRBJ1-2 and V is TRBV14, with D perhaps matching TRBD1 (5 bases). This CDR3 is 14 amino acids long. With 4 bases removed from V and 4 bases from J, the gap between germline ends came to 13 bases. CDR1 and CDR2 (germline): SGHDN, FVKESK.

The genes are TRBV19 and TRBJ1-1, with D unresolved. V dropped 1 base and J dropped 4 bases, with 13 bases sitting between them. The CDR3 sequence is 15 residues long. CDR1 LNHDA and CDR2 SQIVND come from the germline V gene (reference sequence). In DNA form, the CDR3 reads TGTGCCAGTAGTATAGCCCCGGACGTGGGCACTGAAGCTTTCTTT. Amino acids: CASSIAPDVGTEAFF.

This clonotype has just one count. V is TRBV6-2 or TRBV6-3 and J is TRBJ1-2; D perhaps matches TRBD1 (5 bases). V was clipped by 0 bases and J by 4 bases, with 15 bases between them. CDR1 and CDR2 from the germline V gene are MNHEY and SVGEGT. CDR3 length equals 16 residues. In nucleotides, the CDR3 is TGTGCCAGCAGTTACTCAAGAGACAGTTCCGCCTATGGCTACACCTTC. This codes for CASSYSRDSSAYGYTF.

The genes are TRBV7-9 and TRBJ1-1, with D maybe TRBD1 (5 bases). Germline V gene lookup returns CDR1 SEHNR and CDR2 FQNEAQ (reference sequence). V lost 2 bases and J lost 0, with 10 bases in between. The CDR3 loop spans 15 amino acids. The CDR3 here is CASSLIQGLNTEAFF. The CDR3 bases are TGTGCCAGCAGCTTAATCCAGGGTCTGAACACTGAAGCTTTCTTT.

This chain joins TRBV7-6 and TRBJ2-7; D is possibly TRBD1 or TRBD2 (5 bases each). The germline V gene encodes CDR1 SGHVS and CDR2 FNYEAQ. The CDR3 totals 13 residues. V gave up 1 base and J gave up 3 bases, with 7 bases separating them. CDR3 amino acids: CASSLDGGYEQYV. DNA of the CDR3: TGTGCCAGCAGCTTAGATGGGGGCTACGAGCAGTACGTC.

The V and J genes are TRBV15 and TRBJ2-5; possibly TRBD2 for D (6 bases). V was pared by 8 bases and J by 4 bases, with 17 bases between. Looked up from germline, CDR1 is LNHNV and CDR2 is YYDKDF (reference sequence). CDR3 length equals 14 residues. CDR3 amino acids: CATGRRGGGETQYF. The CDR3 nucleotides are TGTGCCACCGGGAGGCGGGGTGGCGGAGAGACCCAGTACTTC. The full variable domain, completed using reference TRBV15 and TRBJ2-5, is DAMVIQNPRYQVTQFGKPVTLSCSQTLNHNVMYWYQQKSSQAPKLLFHYYDKDFNNEADTPDNFQSRRPNTSFCFLDIRSPGLGDTAMYLCATGRRGGGETQYFGPGTRLLVL.

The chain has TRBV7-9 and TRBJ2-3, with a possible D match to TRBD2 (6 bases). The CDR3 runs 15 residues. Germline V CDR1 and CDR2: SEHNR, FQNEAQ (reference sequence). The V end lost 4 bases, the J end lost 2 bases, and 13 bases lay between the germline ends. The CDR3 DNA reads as TGTGCCAGCAGCTCATTAGCGGATGACACAGATACGCAGTATTTT. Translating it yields CASSSLADDTDTQYF. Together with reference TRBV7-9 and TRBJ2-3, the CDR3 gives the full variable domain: DTGVSQNPRHKITKRGQNVTFRCDPISEHNRLYWYRQTLGQGPEFLTYFQNEAQLEKSRLLSDRFSAERPKGSFSTLEIQRTEQGDSAMYLCASSSLADDTDTQYFGPGTRLTVL.

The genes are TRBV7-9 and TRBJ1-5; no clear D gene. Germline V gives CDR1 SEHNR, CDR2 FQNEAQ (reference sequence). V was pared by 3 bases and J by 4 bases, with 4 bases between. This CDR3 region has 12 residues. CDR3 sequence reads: CASSFQNQPQHF. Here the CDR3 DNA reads TGTGCCAGCAGCTTCCAGAATCAGCCCCAGCATTTT.

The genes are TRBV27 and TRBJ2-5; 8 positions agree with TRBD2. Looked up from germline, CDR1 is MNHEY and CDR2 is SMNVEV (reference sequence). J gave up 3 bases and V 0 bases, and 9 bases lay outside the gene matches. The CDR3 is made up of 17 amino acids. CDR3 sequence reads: CASSLSVPRGVKETQYF. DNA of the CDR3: TGTGCCAGCAGTTTATCAGTCCCGCGGGGGGTAAAAGAGACCCAGTACTTC.